This T cell receptor beta chain appears in the sequencing data of a study of CD8+CD57+ T cells in acquired aplastic anemia. Study-level results: Over 25 shared CD8+ CDR3s appeared highly expressed within patients' immunodominant clones. No significant difference in CD8+ Simpson's diversity was found between patients and controls.

The sequenced patients had an expansion of CD8+CD57+ cells seen by flow cytometry. Severe acquired aplastic anemia was present in every patient. By the time of blood sampling, patients had still received no therapy. The CDR3 spans 14 residues. V lost 7 bases and J 0 bases, leaving 13 bases between the germline ends. Germline assignment: CDR1 SNHLY and CDR2 FYNNEI. Genomic DNA was employed as the template in profiling TCR beta VDJ and CDR3. TCRdb re-analysed the reads in MiXCR, keeping a single row per CDR3 protein. The repertoire holds hundreds of thousands of distinct CDR3 sequences, around 30% seen once, with less than 1% in the top ten. As for this clonotype: Its specificity is not known.

Sample: sorted CD4+, CD8+, or CD8+CD57+ T cells (not recorded which) from PBMCs. This receptor was obtained from a human donor with aplastic anemia. The gene calls are TRBV2 and TRBJ2-7; D might be TRBD2 (6 bases). CDR3 sequence reads: CASTLGGSSYEQYF. The CDR3 nucleotides are TGTGCCAGCACCTTGGGGGGTAGCTCCTACGAGCAGTACTTC.